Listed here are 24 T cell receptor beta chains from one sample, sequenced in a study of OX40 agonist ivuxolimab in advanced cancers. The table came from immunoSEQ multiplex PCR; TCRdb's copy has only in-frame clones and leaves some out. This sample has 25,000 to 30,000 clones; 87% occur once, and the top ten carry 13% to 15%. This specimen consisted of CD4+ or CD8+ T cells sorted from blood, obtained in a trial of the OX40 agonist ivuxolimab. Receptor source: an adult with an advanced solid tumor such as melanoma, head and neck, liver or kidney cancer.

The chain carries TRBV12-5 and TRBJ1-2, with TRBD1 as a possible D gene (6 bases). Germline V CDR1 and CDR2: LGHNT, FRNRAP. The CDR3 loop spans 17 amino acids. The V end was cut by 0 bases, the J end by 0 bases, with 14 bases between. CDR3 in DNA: TGTGCTAGTGGTTTGGTAAAGGGGGGTGGAGCTAACTATGGCTACACCTTC. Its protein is CASGLVKGGGANYGYTF. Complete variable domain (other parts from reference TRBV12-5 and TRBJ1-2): DARVTQTPRHKVTEMGQEVTMRCQPILGHNTVFWYRQTMMQGLELLAYFRNRAPLDDSGMPKDRFSAEMPDATLATLKIQPSEPRDSAVYFCASGLVKGGGANYGYTFGSGTRLTVV.

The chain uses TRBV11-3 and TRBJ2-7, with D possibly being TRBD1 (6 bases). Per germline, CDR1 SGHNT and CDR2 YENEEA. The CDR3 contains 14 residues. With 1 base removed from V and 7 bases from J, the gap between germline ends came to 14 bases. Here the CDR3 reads CASSLVTGSGEQYF. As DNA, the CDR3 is TGTGCCAGCAGCTTAGTCACAGGGTCTGGGGAGCAGTACTTC.

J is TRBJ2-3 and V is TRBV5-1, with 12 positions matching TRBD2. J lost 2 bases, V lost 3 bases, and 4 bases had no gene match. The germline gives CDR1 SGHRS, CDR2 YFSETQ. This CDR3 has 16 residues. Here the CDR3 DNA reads TGCGCCAGCAGCTCTGGACTAGCGGGGATCACAGATACGCAGTATTTT. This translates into CASSSGLAGITDTQYF.

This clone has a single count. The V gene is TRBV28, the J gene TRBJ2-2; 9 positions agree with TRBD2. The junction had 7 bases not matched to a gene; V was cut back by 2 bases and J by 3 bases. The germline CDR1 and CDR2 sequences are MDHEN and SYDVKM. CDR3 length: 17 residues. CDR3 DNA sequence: TGTGCCAGCAGTTTAGGTAGCGGGGGAGCTTACACCGGGGAGCTGTTTTTT. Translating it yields CASSLGSGGAYTGELFF.

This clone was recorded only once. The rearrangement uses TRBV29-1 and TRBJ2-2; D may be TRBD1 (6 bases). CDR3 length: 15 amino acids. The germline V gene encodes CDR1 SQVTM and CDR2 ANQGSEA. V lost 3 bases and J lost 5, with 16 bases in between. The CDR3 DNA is TGCAGCGTTGATGCAGGTACAGGGACAACCGGGGAGCTGTTTTTT. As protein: CSVDAGTGTTGELFF.

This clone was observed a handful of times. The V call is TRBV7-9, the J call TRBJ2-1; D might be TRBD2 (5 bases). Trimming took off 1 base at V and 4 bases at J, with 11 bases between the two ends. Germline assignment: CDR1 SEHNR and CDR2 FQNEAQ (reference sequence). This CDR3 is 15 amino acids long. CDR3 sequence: CASSLVQRRYNEQFF. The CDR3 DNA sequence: TGTGCCAGCAGCTTAGTCCAGCGGAGATACAATGAGCAGTTCTTC.

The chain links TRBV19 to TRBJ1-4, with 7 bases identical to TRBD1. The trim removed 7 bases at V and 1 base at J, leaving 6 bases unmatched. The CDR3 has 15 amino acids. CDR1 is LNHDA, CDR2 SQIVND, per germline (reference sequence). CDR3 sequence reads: CASMKRDRTNEKLFF. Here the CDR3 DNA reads TGTGCCAGTATGAAACGGGACAGAACTAATGAAAAACTGTTTTTT.

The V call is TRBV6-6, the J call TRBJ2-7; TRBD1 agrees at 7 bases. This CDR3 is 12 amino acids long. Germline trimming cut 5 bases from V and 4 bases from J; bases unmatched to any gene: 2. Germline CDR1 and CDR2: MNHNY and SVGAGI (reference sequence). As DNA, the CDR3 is TGTGCCAGCAGTCACAGGGGTTACGAGCAGTACTTC. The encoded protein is CASSHRGYEQYF.

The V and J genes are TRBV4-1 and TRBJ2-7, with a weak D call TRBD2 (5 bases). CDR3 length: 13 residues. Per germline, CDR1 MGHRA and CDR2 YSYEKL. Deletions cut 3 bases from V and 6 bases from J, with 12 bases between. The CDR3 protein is CASSHWASPEQYF. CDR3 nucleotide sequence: TGCGCCAGCAGCCATTGGGCTAGCCCCGAGCAGTACTTC.

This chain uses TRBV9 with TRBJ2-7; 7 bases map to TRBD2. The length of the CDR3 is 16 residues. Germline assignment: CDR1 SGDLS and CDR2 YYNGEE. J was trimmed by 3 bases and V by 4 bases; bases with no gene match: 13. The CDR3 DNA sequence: TGTGCCAGCAGCCACTCAGGCGGGAGTTGGGGCTACGAGCAGTACTTC. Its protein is CASSHSGGSWGYEQYF.

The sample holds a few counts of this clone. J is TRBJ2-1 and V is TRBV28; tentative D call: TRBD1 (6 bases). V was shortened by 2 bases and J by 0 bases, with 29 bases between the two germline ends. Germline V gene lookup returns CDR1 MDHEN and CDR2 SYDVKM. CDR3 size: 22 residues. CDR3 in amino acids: CASSLGLVSGEGIFGSYNEQFF. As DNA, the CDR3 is TGTGCCAGCAGTTTAGGGTTGGTGTCAGGGGAAGGTATATTTGGCTCCTACAATGAGCAGTTCTTC.

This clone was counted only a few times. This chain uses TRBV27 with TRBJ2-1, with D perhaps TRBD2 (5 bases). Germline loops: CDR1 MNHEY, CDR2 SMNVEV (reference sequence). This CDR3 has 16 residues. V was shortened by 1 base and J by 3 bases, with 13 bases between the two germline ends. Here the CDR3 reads CASSLYRGIGYNEQFF. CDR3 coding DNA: TGTGCCAGCAGTTTATATCGGGGTATTGGCTACAATGAGCAGTTCTTC.

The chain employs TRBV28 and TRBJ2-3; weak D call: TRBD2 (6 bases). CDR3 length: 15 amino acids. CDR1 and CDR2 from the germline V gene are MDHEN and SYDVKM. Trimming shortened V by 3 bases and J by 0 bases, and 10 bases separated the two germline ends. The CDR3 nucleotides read TGTGCCAGCAGTTTCACTAGCCTTAGCACAGATACGCAGTATTTT. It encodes CASSFTSLSTDTQYF. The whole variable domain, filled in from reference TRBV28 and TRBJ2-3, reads DVKVTQSSRYLVKRTGEKVFLECVQDMDHENMFWYRQDPGLGLRLIYFSYDVKMKEKGDIPEGYSVSREKKERFSLILESASTNQTSMYLCASSFTSLSTDTQYFGPGTRLTVL.

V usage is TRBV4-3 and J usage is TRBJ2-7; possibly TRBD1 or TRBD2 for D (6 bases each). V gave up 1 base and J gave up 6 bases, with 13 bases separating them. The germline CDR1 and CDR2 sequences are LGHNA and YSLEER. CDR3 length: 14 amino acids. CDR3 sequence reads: CASSQGLGGLEQYF. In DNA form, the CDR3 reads TGCGCCAGCAGCCAAGGCCTCGGGGGCCTCGAGCAGTACTTC.

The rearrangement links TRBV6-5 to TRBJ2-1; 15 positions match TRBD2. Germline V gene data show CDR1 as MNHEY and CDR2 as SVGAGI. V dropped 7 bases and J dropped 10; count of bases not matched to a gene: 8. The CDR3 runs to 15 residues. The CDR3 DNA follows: TGTGCCAGCATTTCGGGGACTAGCGGGAGGTCAGAGCAGTTCTTC. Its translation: CASISGTSGRSEQFF.

The chain's CDR3 is CASSWTGVTYEQYF. The CDR3 DNA reads as TGTGCCAGCAGTTGGACAGGCGTTACCTACGAGCAGTACTTC. This sequence joins TRBV6-5 and TRBJ2-7; 7 bases line up with TRBD1. V lost 4 bases to trimming and J lost 2 bases; unmatched junction nucleotides: 5. Germline CDR1 reads MNHEY; CDR2 reads SVGAGI. The CDR3 is 14 residues long.

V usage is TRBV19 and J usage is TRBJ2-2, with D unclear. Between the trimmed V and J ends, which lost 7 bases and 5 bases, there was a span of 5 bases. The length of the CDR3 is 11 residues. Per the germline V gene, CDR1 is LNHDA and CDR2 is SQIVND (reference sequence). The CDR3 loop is CASKRTGELFF. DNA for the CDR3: TGTGCCAGTAAAAGGACCGGGGAGCTGTTTTTT.

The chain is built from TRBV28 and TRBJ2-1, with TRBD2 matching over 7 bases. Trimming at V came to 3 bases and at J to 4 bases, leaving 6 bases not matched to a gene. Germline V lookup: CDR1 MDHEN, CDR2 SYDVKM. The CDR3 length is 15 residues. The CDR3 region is CASSLWASGYNEQFF. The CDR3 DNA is TGTGCCAGCAGTTTGTGGGCTAGCGGTTACAATGAGCAGTTCTTC.

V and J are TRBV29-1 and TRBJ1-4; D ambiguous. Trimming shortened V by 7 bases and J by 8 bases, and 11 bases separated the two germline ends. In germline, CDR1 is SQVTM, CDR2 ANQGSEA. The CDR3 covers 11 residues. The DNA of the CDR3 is TGCAGCGCCCAAAGGAAAGAAAAACTGTTTTTT. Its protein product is CSAQRKEKLFF.

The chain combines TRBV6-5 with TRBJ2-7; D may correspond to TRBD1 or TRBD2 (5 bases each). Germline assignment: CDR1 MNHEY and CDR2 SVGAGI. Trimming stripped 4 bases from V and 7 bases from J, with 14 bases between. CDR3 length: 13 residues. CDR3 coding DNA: TGTGCCAGCAGTTTACCGGGACCGGGGGAGCAGTACTTC. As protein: CASSLPGPGEQYF.

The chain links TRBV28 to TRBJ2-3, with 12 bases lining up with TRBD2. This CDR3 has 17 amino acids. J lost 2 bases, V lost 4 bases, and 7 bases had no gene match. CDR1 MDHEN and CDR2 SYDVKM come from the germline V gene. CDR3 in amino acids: CASSSPSGRDSTDTQYF. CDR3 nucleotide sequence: TGTGCCAGCAGTTCCCCTAGCGGGAGGGACTCCACAGATACGCAGTATTTT.

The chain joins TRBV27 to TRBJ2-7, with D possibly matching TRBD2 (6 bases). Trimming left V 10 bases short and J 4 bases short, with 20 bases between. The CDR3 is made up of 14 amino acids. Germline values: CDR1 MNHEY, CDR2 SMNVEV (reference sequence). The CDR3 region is CATSISGDYYEQYF. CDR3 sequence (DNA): TGTGCCACATCGATATCGGGGGATTATTACGAGCAGTACTTC.

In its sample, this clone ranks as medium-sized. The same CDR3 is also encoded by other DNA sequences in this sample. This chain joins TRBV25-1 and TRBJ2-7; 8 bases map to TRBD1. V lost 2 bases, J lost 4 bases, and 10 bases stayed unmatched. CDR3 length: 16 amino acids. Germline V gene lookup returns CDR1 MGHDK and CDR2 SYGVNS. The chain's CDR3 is CASSEAGTGVNYEQYF. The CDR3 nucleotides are TGTGCCAGCAGTGAAGCAGGGACAGGAGTTAATTACGAGCAGTACTTC.

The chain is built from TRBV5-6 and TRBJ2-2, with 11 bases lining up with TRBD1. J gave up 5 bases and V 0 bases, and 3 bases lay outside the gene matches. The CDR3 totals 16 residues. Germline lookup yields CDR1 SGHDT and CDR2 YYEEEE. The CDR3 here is CASSLGTGGGTGELFF. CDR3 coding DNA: TGTGCCAGCAGCTTGGGGACAGGGGGCGGAACCGGGGAGCTGTTTTTT.